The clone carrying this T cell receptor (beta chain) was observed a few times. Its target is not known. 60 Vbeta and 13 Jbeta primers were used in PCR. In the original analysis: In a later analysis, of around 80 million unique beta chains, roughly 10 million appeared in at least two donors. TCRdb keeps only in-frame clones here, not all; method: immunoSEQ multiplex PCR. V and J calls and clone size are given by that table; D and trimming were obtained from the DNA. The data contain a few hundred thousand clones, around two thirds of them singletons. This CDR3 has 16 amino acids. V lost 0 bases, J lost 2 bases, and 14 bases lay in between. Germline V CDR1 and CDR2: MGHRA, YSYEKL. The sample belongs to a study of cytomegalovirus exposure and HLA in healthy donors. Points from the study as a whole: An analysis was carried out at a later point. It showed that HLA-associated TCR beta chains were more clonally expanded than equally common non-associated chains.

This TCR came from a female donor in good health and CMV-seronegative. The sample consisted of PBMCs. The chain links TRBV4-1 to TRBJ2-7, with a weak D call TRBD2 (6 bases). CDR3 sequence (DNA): TGCGCCAGCAGCCAAGATCCGGGACTCGCCGCCTACGAGCAGTACTTC. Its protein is CASSQDPGLAAYEQYF.